Below, 6 T cell receptor beta chains from the same sample are listed, as sequenced in a study of control samples from healthy donors and cancer patients. Sequenced by immunoSEQ multiplex PCR; TCRdb stores in-frame clones only, minus some. Of about 130,000 clones in the sample, approximately 92% were seen once. Specimen: PBMCs. These receptors originate from a man older than 75 with head and neck cancer.

This chain links TRBV2 with TRBJ1-4, with 9 bases that match TRBD1. Germline V gene data show CDR1 as SNHLY and CDR2 as FYNNEI. Trimming removed 2 bases from V and 8 bases from J; junction bases left unmatched: 24. The CDR3 is 21 amino acids. CDR3 in DNA: TGTGCCAGCAGTGAATTATTTGGAGGATGGGACAGGGCCTTCTCCGGAGAAAAACTGTTTTTT. As protein: CASSELFGGWDRAFSGEKLFF.

This chain uses TRBV7-6 with TRBJ1-2; tentatively, D is TRBD1 (5 bases). This CDR3 comprises 19 residues. CDR1 and CDR2 from the germline V gene are SGHVS and FNYEAQ. V lost 0 bases and J lost 2, with 22 bases in between. CDR3 loop: CASSLAPTVIPGGNYGYTF. In DNA, the CDR3 is TGTGCCAGCAGCTTAGCCCCGACAGTCATCCCGGGGGGAAACTATGGCTACACCTTC. Together with reference TRBV7-6 and TRBJ1-2, the CDR3 gives the full variable domain: GAGVSQSPRYKVTKRGQDVALRCDPISGHVSLYWYRQALGQGPEFLTYFNYEAQQDKSGLPNDRFSAERPEGSISTLTIQRTEQRDSAMYRCASSLAPTVIPGGNYGYTFGSGTRLTVV.

The rearrangement joins TRBV15 to TRBJ1-2; 8 bases agree with TRBD1. V dropped 4 bases and J dropped 7; count of bases not matched to a gene: 11. This CDR3 is built from 15 residues. Per germline, CDR1 LNHNV and CDR2 YYDKDF (reference sequence). The CDR3 DNA is TGTGCCACCAGCAAAGGGCAGGGGGCGTCGTCTGGCTACACCTTC. Its protein product is CATSKGQGASSGYTF.

The chain uses TRBV7-9 and TRBJ1-6; D perhaps matches TRBD1 (5 bases). Germline V gives CDR1 SEHNR, CDR2 FQNEAQ (reference sequence). CDR3 length: 15 residues. Trimming took off 8 bases at V and 7 bases at J, with 18 bases between the two ends. DNA for the CDR3: TGTGCCAGCTCCCCCCCGGGCGAGGGGAATTCACCCCTCCACTTT. It codes for CASSPPGEGNSPLHF.

This chain connects TRBV19 to TRBJ2-2; TRBD2 matches 10 bases. Per germline, CDR1 LNHDA and CDR2 SQIVND (reference sequence). V shed 3 bases, J shed 4 bases, and the junction held 14 bases outside the gene matches. This CDR3 comprises 19 residues. The CDR3 DNA is TGTGCCAGTAGTATGTCAACGGCTAGCGGGAGAAAGGTCACCGGGGAGCTGTTTTTT. It encodes CASSMSTASGRKVTGELFF.

The rearrangement links TRBV27 to TRBJ2-1; 9 bases match TRBD2. Germline trimming cut 4 bases from V and 0 bases from J; bases unmatched to any gene: 4. Germline assignment: CDR1 MNHEY and CDR2 SMNVEV (reference sequence). The CDR3 totals 16 residues. The CDR3 reads CASSSLAGYSYNEQFF. CDR3 DNA: TGTGCCAGCAGTTCCCTAGCGGGGTACTCCTACAATGAGCAGTTCTTC.